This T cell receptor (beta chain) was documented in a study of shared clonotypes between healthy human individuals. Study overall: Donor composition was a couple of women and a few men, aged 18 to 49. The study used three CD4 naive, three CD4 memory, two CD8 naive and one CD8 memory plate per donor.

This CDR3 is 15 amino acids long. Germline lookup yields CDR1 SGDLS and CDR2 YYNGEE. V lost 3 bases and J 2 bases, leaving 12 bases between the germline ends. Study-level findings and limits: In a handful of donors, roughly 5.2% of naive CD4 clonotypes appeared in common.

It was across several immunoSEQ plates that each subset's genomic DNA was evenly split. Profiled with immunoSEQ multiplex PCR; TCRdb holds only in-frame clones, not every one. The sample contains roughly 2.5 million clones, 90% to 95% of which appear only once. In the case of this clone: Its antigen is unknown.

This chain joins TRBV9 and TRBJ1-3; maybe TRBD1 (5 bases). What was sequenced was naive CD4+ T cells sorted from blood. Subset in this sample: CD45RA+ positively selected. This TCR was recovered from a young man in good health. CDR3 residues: CASSATGTPGNTIYF. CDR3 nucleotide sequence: TGTGCCAGCAGCGCTACCGGGACTCCTGGAAACACCATATATTTT.